Following are 12 T cell receptor beta chains from one sample sequenced in a study of cytomegalovirus exposure and HLA in healthy donors. Primers: 60 Vbeta forward and 13 Jbeta reverse. Using immunoSEQ multiplex PCR, the repertoire was profiled, and TCRdb retains in-frame clones only, with some absent. Counted here are around 190,000 clones, roughly four fifths occurring once; the ten biggest clones make up around 3.7%. The source material was PBMCs. These receptors were obtained from a man aged 35 to 55 in good health and CMV-seropositive.

The genes are TRBV2 and TRBJ1-1; 7 bases align to TRBD1. CDR3 length equals 15 residues. Germline V gene sequence: CDR1 SNHLY, CDR2 FYNNEI. Trimming took 5 bases from V and 4 from J; bases not matched to a gene: 10. CDR3 coding DNA: TGTGCCAGCAGTACGTCCGGGACAGAGGCCACTGAAGCTTTCTTT. Protein product: CASSTSGTEATEAFF.

A word on this clone: The junction departs from germline at one end; a sequencing error may be responsible. The chain links TRBV7-6 to TRBJ2-1, with D unclear. The CDR3 spans 13 residues. Looked up from germline, CDR1 is SGHVS and CDR2 is FNYEAQ. This CDR3 is CASSVASYNEQFF. In DNA form, the CDR3 reads TGTGCCAGCAGCGTAGCCAGTTACAATGAGCAGTTCTTC.

V usage is TRBV30 and J usage is TRBJ1-2; tentatively, D is TRBD1 (6 bases). The germline CDR1 and CDR2 sequences are GTSNPN and SVGIG (reference sequence). This CDR3 comprises 11 residues. V lost 2 bases to trimming and J lost 7 bases, with 8 bases between them. The CDR3 loop is CAWSSGAGYTF. The CDR3 DNA reads as TGTGCCTGGAGTTCAGGGGCTGGCTACACCTTC.

The chain joins TRBV5-1 to TRBJ2-4, with TRBD2 as a possible D gene (5 bases). Germline CDR1 and CDR2: SGHRS and YFSETQ. The CDR3 length is 16 residues. The V and J ends lost 4 bases and 8 bases respectively, with 22 bases between them. The CDR3 DNA follows: TGCGCCAGCAGCCGAGGGCCCGACGGCCTATTGGACATTCAGTACTTC. It translates to CASSRGPDGLLDIQYF.

The chain recombines TRBV7-8 with TRBJ1-6; D is unclear. This CDR3 has 14 residues. V gave up 5 bases and J gave up 10 bases, with 15 bases separating them. Germline V gives CDR1 SGHVS, CDR2 FQNEAQ. The CDR3 region is CASSLLQTTSPLHF. The DNA for the CDR3 is TGTGCCAGCAGCCTATTACAGACCACCTCACCCCTCCACTTT.

The CDR3 here is CASSQVLAGVGEGTDTQYF. CDR3 coding DNA: TGCGCCAGCAGCCAAGTACTTGCGGGAGTGGGGGAGGGGACAGATACGCAGTATTTT. V and J are TRBV4-1 and TRBJ2-3; 7 positions match TRBD2. This CDR3 is built from 19 residues. Germline V gives CDR1 MGHRA, CDR2 YSYEKL. Trimming at V came to 1 base and at J to 3 bases, leaving 16 bases not matched to a gene.

About this clone: One end of the junction does not line up with germline, which may come from a read error. This chain uses TRBV7-9 with TRBJ2-7, with D uncertain. Germline lookup yields CDR1 SEHNR and CDR2 FQNEAQ (reference sequence). CDR3 length: 14 residues. CDR3 sequence (DNA): TGTTCCAGCAGCTCGAGTACGTACTCATCCGAGCAGTACTTC. This sequence encodes CSSSSSTYSSEQYF.

The genes are TRBV11-3 and TRBJ2-1; 8 bases match TRBD2. Germline V gene data show CDR1 as SGHNT and CDR2 as YENEEA. V gave up 5 bases and J gave up 0 bases; unmatched junction bases: 6. The CDR3 loop spans 16 amino acids. CDR3 coding DNA: TGTGCCAGCAGCCCCCGGGGGGGGGCCTCCTACAATGAGCAGTTCTTC. Translating it yields CASSPRGGASYNEQFF.

This clone showed up just once. This rearrangement joins TRBV4-3 to TRBJ2-2, with no clear D. Deletions cut 1 base from V and 1 base from J, with 10 bases between. The germline V gene has CDR1 LGHNA and CDR2 YSLEER. CDR3 length: 16 amino acids. Here the CDR3 reads CASSQGVAMNTGELFF. CDR3 nucleotide sequence: TGCGCCAGCAGCCAAGGTGTCGCGATGAACACCGGGGAGCTGTTTTTT.

This CDR3 is CASSPGTGDYEQYF. The DNA for the CDR3 is TGTGCCAGCAGCCCCGGGACAGGGGACTACGAGCAGTACTTC. This sequence joins TRBV4-2 and TRBJ2-7, with 10 nucleotides matching TRBD1. J lost 3 bases, V lost 4 bases, and 3 bases had no gene match. Germline lookup yields CDR1 LGHNA and CDR2 YNFKEQ. This CDR3 contains 14 residues.

V gene TRBV6-6 combines with J gene TRBJ1-2; D may be TRBD1 (5 bases). From germline, CDR1 is MNHNY and CDR2 SVGAGI (reference sequence). The CDR3 extends over 13 amino acids. The V gene lost 2 bases and the J gene lost 6 bases, with 10 bases spanning the gap. CDR3 in amino acids: CASSYGQGNGYTF. CDR3 nucleotides: TGTGCCAGCAGTTACGGTCAGGGAAATGGCTACACCTTC.

The chain employs TRBV7-2 and TRBJ2-7; a possible D gene is TRBD1 (6 bases). Deletions cut 4 bases from V and 2 bases from J, with 12 bases between. Germline CDR1 reads SGHTA; CDR2 reads FQGNSA. The length of the CDR3 is 14 residues. Here the CDR3 reads CASSSRTEPYEQYF. DNA of the CDR3: TGTGCCAGCAGCTCCCGGACAGAGCCCTACGAGCAGTACTTC.